The following is a TCR beta chain sequence with its context. This specimen comes from a study of blood T cell repertoires in COVID-19. The wider study: The study drew acute and convalescent COVID-19 samples from the United States, Italy and Spain.

In the authors' methods: Amplified reference gene primers provided the basis for estimating nucleated cell counts. Sequencing was performed with immunoSEQ multiplex PCR; in TCRdb, only in-frame clones are kept and a portion is missing. V and J calls and clone size are copied from that table; D and trimming were computed from the DNA. The sample holds 25,000 to 30,000 clones; around nine tenths are singletons and the top ten take around 15%. The receptor comes from a man aged 65-85 years with acute or convalescent COVID-19. Sequenced sample: peripheral blood.

CDR3 in DNA: TGCGCCAGCAGCTCTAGAGGACTACACGAGCAGTACTTC. Residues: CASSSRGLHEQYF. The rearrangement uses TRBV5-1 and TRBJ2-7, with D perhaps TRBD2 (6 bases). CDR3 length equals 13 residues. Germline CDR1 SGHRS, CDR2 YFSETQ. Trimming pared 3 bases from V and 5 bases from J, leaving 12 bases between.